The next 26 T cell receptor beta chains were all read from a single sample in a study of blood T cell repertoires in COVID-19. The repertoire was sequenced with immunoSEQ multiplex PCR; TCRdb's copy has only in-frame clones and lacks some. This sample has 150,000 to 190,000 clones; approximately 84% occur once, and the top ten carry around 8.1%. Source material: peripheral blood. All receptors come from a woman aged 60-75 years with COVID-19, enrolled during active disease.

The chain has TRBV7-3 and TRBJ2-7, with D hard to call. The ends were cut back, 5 bases at V and 5 bases at J, with 13 bases in the middle. The CDR3 consists of 13 residues. The germline CDR1 and CDR2 sequences are SGHTA and FQGTGA. CDR3 sequence (DNA): TGTGCCAGCAGCCTAAGTCCTGGAGACGAGCAGTACTTC. It translates to CASSLSPGDEQYF.

The rearrangement links TRBV18 to TRBJ1-3; a weak D match, TRBD1 (5 bases). The CDR3 spans 16 residues. V dropped 0 bases and J dropped 0 bases, with 9 bases sitting between them. Germline CDR1 KGHSH, CDR2 LQKENI. The CDR3 nucleotides read TGTGCCAGCTCACCACCGGGGCGGACCTCTGGAAACACCATATATTTT. It yields the protein CASSPPGRTSGNTIYF.

This clone appeared once. The V call is TRBV10-3, the J call TRBJ1-3; tentative D call: TRBD1 (6 bases). The V end lost 4 bases, the J end lost 0 bases, and 10 bases lay between the germline ends. Per the germline V gene, CDR1 is ENHRY and CDR2 is SYGVKD. The CDR3 length is 15 residues. The CDR3, as DNA: TGTGCCATCAGTGTTGGGACAAACTCTGGAAACACCATATATTTT. Encoded protein: CAISVGTNSGNTIYF.

The J gene is TRBJ2-1, the V gene TRBV9, with 8 nucleotides matching TRBD2. Germline lookup yields CDR1 SGDLS and CDR2 YYNGEE. The V gene end was trimmed by 4 bases and the J gene end by 5 bases; junction bases not matched to a gene: 11. This CDR3 is built from 16 residues. CDR3 region: CASSLSAAGVNNEQFF. The CDR3 region has the DNA TGTGCCAGCAGCTTAAGCGCAGCGGGAGTCAACAATGAGCAGTTCTTC. Filled out from reference TRBV9 and TRBJ2-1, the complete variable domain reads DSGVTQTPKHLITATGQRVTLRCSPRSGDLSVYWYQQSLDQGLQFLIQYYNGEERAKGNILERFSAQQFPDLHSELNLSSLELGDSALYFCASSLSAAGVNNEQFFGPGTRLTVL.

This clone was seen more than once but under ten times. This chain uses TRBV7-3 with TRBJ2-7; 8 bases map to TRBD1. This CDR3 contains 15 residues. CDR1 and CDR2 from the germline V gene are SGHTA and FQGTGA. The J segment lost 3 bases and the V segment lost 5 bases, leaving 9 bases of the junction unmatched. Here the CDR3 DNA reads TGTGCCAGCAGCCCTGGACAGGGATGGGGCTACGAGCAGTACTTC. Protein sequence: CASSPGQGWGYEQYF.

The V and J genes are TRBV6-5 and TRBJ1-2; the match to TRBD1 covers 8 bases. The CDR3 covers 15 residues. The J segment lost 7 bases and the V segment lost 4 bases, leaving 11 bases of the junction unmatched. The germline CDR1 and CDR2 sequences are MNHEY and SVGAGI. The CDR3 is CASSWSGQALGGYTF. The CDR3 DNA reads as TGTGCCAGCAGTTGGTCGGGACAGGCCCTCGGTGGCTACACCTTC.

The chain combines TRBV3-1 (or the pseudogene TRBV3-2) with TRBJ1-2, with 7 bases matching TRBD1. Trimming removed 6 bases from V and 7 bases from J; junction bases left unmatched: 11. CDR3 length: 14 residues. Germline CDR1 and CDR2: LGHDT and YNNKEL (reference sequence). The CDR3 DNA is TGTGCCAGCAGTACCGGGACAGAGGGGTTTGGCTACACCTTC. Translation: CASSTGTEGFGYTF.

The rearrangement joins TRBV19 to TRBJ2-7; TRBD2 aligns across 8 bases. Per the germline V gene, CDR1 is LNHDA and CDR2 is SQIVND (reference sequence). There are 15 residues in the CDR3. The J segment lost 3 bases and the V segment lost 6 bases, leaving 10 bases of the junction unmatched. The CDR3 nucleotides are TGTGCCAGTAGAGTCCAGCGGGGGACCTACTACGAGCAGTACTTC. Translation gives CASRVQRGTYYEQYF.

This chain uses TRBV7-2 with TRBJ2-4; TRBD2 might be the D (5 bases). The length of the CDR3 is 14 residues. V was shortened by 0 bases and J by 9 bases, with 12 bases between the two germline ends. The germline V gene encodes CDR1 SGHTA and CDR2 FQGNSA. CDR3 coding DNA: TGTGCCAGCAGCTTAGCCTCGACTAACGCCATTCAGTACTTC. Translating it yields CASSLASTNAIQYF.

This chain uses TRBV11-2 with TRBJ2-2; tentative D call: TRBD1 (5 bases). CDR3 length: 16 amino acids. Trimming removed 5 bases at V and 6 bases at J, with 19 bases between. CDR1 and CDR2 from the germline V gene are SGHAT and FQNNGV. The CDR3 loop is CASSPQVSGQAGELFF. The CDR3 DNA reads TGTGCCAGCAGCCCACAGGTCTCAGGGCAAGCCGGGGAGCTGTTTTTT.

Here the CDR3 reads CASSLRPGTQHF. DNA of the CDR3: TGTGCCAGCAGTTTAAGGCCGGGGACCCAGCATTTT. The V call is TRBV12-3 or TRBV12-4, the J call TRBJ1-5; D is unclear. The CDR3 runs 12 residues. V lost 2 bases and J 11 bases, leaving 10 bases between the germline ends.

The chain uses TRBV5-4 and TRBJ2-1; 12 bases agree with TRBD2. The V gene end was trimmed by 0 bases and the J gene end by 10 bases; junction bases not matched to a gene: 2. CDR1 and CDR2 (germline): SGHNT, YYREEE (reference sequence). The CDR3 is 14 residues long. CDR3 protein: CASSLGLAGDEQFF. CDR3 bases: TGTGCCAGCAGCTTGGGACTAGCGGGAGACGAGCAGTTCTTC.

The chain has TRBV6-5 and TRBJ2-1; 7 bases match TRBD2. Germline loops: CDR1 MNHEY, CDR2 SVGAGI. The V and J ends lost 7 bases and 2 bases, in that order; junction bases with no gene match: 5. The CDR3 is made up of 14 amino acids. CDR3 amino acids: CASILGGTYNEQFF. DNA of the CDR3: TGTGCCAGCATCCTCGGGGGGACCTACAATGAGCAGTTCTTC.

This clone has only one observation. This chain links TRBV6-5 with TRBJ2-1, with TRBD1 identical over 9 bases. This CDR3 has 13 residues. Germline loops: CDR1 MNHEY, CDR2 SVGAGI. Germline trimming cut 5 bases from V and 6 bases from J; bases unmatched to any gene: 2. The CDR3 sequence: CASSRQGVNEQFF. The CDR3 nucleotides read TGTGCCAGCAGTCGACAGGGGGTCAATGAGCAGTTCTTC.

The rearrangement joins TRBV4-2 to TRBJ2-1, with D perhaps TRBD1 (5 bases). The CDR3 spans 18 residues. Per germline, CDR1 LGHNA and CDR2 YNFKEQ. Between the trimmed V and J ends, which lost 1 base and 2 bases, there was a span of 18 bases. CDR3 protein: CASSQGVRQSRAYNEQFF. The CDR3 DNA reads as TGTGCCAGCAGCCAAGGGGTTAGACAGTCTAGAGCCTACAATGAGCAGTTCTTC.

This clone was detected only once. This chain connects TRBV5-1 to TRBJ1-4; 7 bases map to TRBD1. With V trimmed by 6 bases and J by 5 bases, 7 bases remained unmatched. This CDR3 contains 14 residues. From germline, CDR1 is SGHRS and CDR2 YFSETQ. CDR3 loop: CASTPDRQNEKLFF. CDR3 nucleotides: TGCGCCAGCACCCCGGACAGGCAAAATGAAAAACTGTTTTTT.

The rearrangement joins TRBV7-8 to TRBJ2-4; D is possibly TRBD1 (6 bases). The CDR3 covers 16 residues. V was pared by 0 bases and J by 0 bases, with 9 bases between. The germline gives CDR1 SGHVS, CDR2 FQNEAQ. The DNA for the CDR3 is TGTGCCAGCAGCTTAGCAGGGACAATAGCCAAAAACATTCAGTACTTC. Amino acid sequence: CASSLAGTIAKNIQYF.

This chain joins TRBV6-1 and TRBJ1-5; D is ambiguous. Trimming cost V 1 base and J 0 bases, with 7 bases left between them. Looked up from germline, CDR1 is MNHNS and CDR2 is SASEGT. The length of the CDR3 is 15 residues. CDR3 coding DNA: TGTGCCAGCAGTGAAGATGGGCCTAGCAATCAGCCCCAGCATTTT. Its protein is CASSEDGPSNQPQHF.

This sequence joins TRBV7-9 and TRBJ1-5, with D perhaps TRBD1 (6 bases). Trimming shortened V by 5 bases and J by 2 bases, and 13 bases separated the two germline ends. Germline values: CDR1 SEHNR, CDR2 FQNEAQ (reference sequence). The length of the CDR3 is 15 residues. In DNA, the CDR3 is TGTGCCAGCAGCGCCAGGGGTTCAGGCAATCAGCCCCAGCATTTT. Translating gives CASSARGSGNQPQHF.

The J gene is TRBJ2-1, the V gene TRBV30; 11 bases agree with TRBD1. Germline V gene sequence: CDR1 GTSNPN, CDR2 SVGIG (reference sequence). With 1 base clipped from V and 8 bases from J, the junction kept 7 bases outside the gene matches. This CDR3 contains 15 residues. The CDR3 reads CAWSAGQGASDEQFF. CDR3 DNA sequence: TGTGCCTGGAGTGCCGGACAGGGGGCATCTGATGAGCAGTTCTTC.

The chain carries TRBV19 and TRBJ1-5, with a tentative D call TRBD1 (5 bases). Trimming took 10 bases from V and 0 from J, leaving 13 bases between them. Germline CDR1 reads LNHDA; CDR2 reads SQIVND (reference sequence). This CDR3 has 14 residues. The CDR3 reads CATRQPYSNQPQHF. CDR3 coding DNA: TGTGCCACCCGACAGCCATATAGCAATCAGCCCCAGCATTTT. Filled out from reference TRBV19 and TRBJ1-5, the complete variable domain reads DGGITQSPKYLFRKEGQNVTLSCEQNLNHDAMYWYRQDPGQGLRLIYYSQIVNDFQKGDIAEGYSVSREKKESFPLTVTSAQKNPTAFYLCATRQPYSNQPQHFGDGTRLSIL.

This clone turned up a few times. This chain's CDR3 is CASILTGGTEAFF. The CDR3 region has the DNA TGTGCCAGCATCTTAACGGGAGGTACTGAAGCTTTCTTT. This chain uses TRBV6-5 with TRBJ1-1; D unresolved. V was pared by 7 bases and J by 5 bases, with 14 bases between. The CDR3 contains 13 residues. CDR1 and CDR2 (germline): MNHEY, SVGAGI.

V and J are TRBV23-1 and TRBJ1-5; a weak D match, TRBD1 (6 bases). TRBV23-1 is an ORF, with its function uncertain. This CDR3 comprises 13 residues. Trimming left V 8 bases short and J 7 bases short, with 15 bases between. The CDR3 nucleotides read TGCGCCAGCTCCCAATTAGGGGGACAGCCCCAGCATTTT. This gives the protein CASSQLGGQPQHF.

This clone was found a few times. The gene calls are TRBV3-1 (or the pseudogene TRBV3-2) and TRBJ1-5, with 10 positions matching TRBD1. Germline CDR1 LGHDT, CDR2 YNNKEL (reference sequence). This CDR3 has 16 residues. The V and J ends lost 5 bases and 4 bases, in that order; junction bases with no gene match: 8. In DNA, the CDR3 is TGTGCCAGCAGCGCACGAGACAGGGGGCCTAATCAGCCCCAGCATTTT. The encoded protein is CASSARDRGPNQPQHF.

V and J are TRBV15 and TRBJ1-1; TRBD1 might be the D (5 bases). The length of the CDR3 is 15 residues. The ends were cut back, 4 bases at V and 1 base at J, with 13 bases in the middle. In germline, CDR1 is LNHNV, CDR2 YYDKDF (reference sequence). The CDR3: CATSTDDDRNTEAFF. CDR3 nucleotide sequence: TGTGCCACCAGCACCGACGACGACAGGAACACTGAAGCTTTCTTT.

The CDR3 DNA is TGTGCCAGCAGTGACAGAACCTCTAACTATGGCTACACCTTC. Protein product: CASSDRTSNYGYTF. The J gene is TRBJ1-2, the V gene TRBV6-1, with D unresolved. The ends were cut back, 3 bases at V and 0 bases at J, with 8 bases in the middle. Per the germline V gene, CDR1 is MNHNS and CDR2 is SASEGT. The CDR3 has 14 residues.